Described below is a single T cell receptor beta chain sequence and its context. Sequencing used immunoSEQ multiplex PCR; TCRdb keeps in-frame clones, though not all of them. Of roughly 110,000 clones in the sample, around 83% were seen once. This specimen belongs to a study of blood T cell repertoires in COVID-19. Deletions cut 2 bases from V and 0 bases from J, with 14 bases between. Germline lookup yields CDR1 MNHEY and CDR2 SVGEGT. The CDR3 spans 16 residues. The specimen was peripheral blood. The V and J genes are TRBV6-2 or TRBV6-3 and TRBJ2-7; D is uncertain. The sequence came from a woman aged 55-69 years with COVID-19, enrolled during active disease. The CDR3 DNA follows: TGTGCCAGCAGTTACGGTTGGGCAGCCCGCTCCTACGAGCAGTACTTC. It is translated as CASSYGWAARSYEQYF.